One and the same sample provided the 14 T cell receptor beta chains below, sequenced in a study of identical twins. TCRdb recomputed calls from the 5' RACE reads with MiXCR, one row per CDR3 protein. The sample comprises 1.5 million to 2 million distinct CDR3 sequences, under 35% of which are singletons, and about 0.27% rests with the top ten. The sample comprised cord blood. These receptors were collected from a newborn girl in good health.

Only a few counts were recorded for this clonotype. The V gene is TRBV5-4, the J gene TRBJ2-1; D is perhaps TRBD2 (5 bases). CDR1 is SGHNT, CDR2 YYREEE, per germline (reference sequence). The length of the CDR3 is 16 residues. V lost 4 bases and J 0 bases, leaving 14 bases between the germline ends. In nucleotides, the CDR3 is TGTGCCAGCAGCGCCGCGGGCTTGAGCTCCTACAATGAGCAGTTCTTC. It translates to CASSAAGLSSYNEQFF.

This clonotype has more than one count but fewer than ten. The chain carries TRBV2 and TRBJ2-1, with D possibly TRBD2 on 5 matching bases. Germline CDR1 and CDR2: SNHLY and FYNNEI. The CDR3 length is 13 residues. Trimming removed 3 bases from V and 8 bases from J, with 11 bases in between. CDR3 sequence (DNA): TGTGCCAGCAGTGATGCCGCTAGCTATGAGCAGTTCTTC. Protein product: CASSDAASYEQFF.

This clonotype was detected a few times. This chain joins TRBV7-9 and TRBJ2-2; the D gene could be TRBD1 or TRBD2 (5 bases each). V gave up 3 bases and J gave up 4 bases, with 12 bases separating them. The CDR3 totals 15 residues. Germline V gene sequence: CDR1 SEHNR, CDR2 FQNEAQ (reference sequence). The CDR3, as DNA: TGTGCCAGCAGCTTTGAGGGGCTGGGCACCGGGGAGCTGTTTTTT. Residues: CASSFEGLGTGELFF.

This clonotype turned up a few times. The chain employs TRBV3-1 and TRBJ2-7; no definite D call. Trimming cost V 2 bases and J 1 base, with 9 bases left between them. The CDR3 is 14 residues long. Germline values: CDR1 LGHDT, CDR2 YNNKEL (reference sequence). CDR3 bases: TGTGCCAGCAGCCAACCCGACAAGTCCTACGAGCAGTACTTC. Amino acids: CASSQPDKSYEQYF.

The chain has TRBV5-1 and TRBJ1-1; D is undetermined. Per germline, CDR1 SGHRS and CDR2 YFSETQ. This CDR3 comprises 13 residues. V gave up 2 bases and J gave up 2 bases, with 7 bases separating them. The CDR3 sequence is CASSFLYNTEAFF. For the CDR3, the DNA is TGCGCCAGCAGCTTTTTGTATAACACTGAAGCTTTCTTT.

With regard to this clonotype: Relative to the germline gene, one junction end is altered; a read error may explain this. The CDR3 coding sequence is TGCGCCGGCAGCGTTAGGACAGGATCCTACAATGAGCAGTTCTTC. Its protein is CAGSVRTGSYNEQFF. V and J are TRBV5-1 and TRBJ2-1; 7 bases align to TRBD1. The germline gives CDR1 SGHRS, CDR2 YFSETQ. The CDR3 runs 15 residues. Filled out from reference TRBV5-1 and TRBJ2-1, the complete variable domain reads KAGVTQTPRYLIKTRGQQVTLSCSPISGHRSVSWYQQTPGQGLQFLFEYFSETQRNKGNFPGRFSGRQFSNSRSEMNVSTLELGDSALYLCAGSVRTGSYNEQFFGPGTRLTVL.

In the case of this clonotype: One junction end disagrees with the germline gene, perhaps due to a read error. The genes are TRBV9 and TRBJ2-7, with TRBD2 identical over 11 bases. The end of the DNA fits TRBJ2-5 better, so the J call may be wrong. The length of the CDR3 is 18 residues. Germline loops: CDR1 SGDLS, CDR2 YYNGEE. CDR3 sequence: CAGSVAKGTSGPQETQYF. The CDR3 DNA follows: TGTGCCGGCAGCGTAGCTAAGGGGACTAGCGGACCTCAAGAGACCCAGTACTTC.

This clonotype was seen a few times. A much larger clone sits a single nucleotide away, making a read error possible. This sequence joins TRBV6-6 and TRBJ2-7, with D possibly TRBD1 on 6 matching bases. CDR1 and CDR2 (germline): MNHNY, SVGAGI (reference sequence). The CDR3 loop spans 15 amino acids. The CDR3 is CACSPSGTSSYEQYF. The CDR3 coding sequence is TGTGCCTGCAGTCCCTCCGGGACATCCTCCTACGAGCAGTACTTC.

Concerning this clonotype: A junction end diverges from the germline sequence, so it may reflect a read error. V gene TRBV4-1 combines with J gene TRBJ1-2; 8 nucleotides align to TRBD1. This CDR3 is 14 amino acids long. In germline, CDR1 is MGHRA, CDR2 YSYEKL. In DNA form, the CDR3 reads TGCCCCAGCACTCCGACAGGGGCCAACTATGGCTACACCTTC. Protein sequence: CPSTPTGANYGYTF.

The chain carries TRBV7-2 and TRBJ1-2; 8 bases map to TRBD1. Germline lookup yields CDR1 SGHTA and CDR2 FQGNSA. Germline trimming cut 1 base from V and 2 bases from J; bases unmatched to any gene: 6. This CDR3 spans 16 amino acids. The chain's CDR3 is CASSLGTDRVNYGYTF. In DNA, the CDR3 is TGTGCCAGCAGCTTAGGAACGGACAGGGTAAACTATGGCTACACCTTC. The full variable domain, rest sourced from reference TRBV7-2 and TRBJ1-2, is GAGVSQSPSNKVTEKGKDVELRCDPISGHTALYWYRQSLGQGLEFLIYFQGNSAPDKSGLPSDRFSAERTGGSVSTLTIQRTQQEDSAVYLCASSLGTDRVNYGYTFGSGTRLTVV.

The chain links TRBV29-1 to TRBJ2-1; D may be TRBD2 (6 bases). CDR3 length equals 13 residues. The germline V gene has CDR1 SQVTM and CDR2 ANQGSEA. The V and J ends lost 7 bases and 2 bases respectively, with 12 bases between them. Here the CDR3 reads CSAKGGTYNEQFF. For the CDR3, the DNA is TGCAGCGCGAAGGGAGGAACCTACAATGAGCAGTTCTTC.

The CDR3 is CASSRGTAANYGYTF. CDR3 coding DNA: TGTGCCAGCAGCCGGGGGACAGCAGCTAACTATGGCTACACCTTC. The V and J genes are TRBV28 and TRBJ1-2; 7 nucleotides line up with TRBD1. Trimming removed 6 bases from V and 0 bases from J; junction bases left unmatched: 7. CDR3 length: 15 residues. Germline-derived CDR1 and CDR2 are MDHEN and SYDVKM.

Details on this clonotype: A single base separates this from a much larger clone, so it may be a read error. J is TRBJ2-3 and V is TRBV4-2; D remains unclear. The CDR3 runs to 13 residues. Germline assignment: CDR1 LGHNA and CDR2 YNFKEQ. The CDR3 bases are TGTGCCGGCAGCCAAGAATTCACAGATACGCAGTATTTT. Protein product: CAGSQEFTDTQYF.

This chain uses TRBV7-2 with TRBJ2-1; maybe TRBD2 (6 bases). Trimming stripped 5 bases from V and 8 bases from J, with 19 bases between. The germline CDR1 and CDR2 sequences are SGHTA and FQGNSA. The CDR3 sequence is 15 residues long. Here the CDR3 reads CASSGRTIQTHEQFF. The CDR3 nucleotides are TGTGCCAGCAGCGGCCGGACTATCCAGACCCATGAGCAGTTCTTC.